The present T cell receptor beta chain was sequenced within a study of cytomegalovirus exposure and HLA in healthy donors. Study overall: Across more than 350 genotyped donors, 81% landed in the Caucasian-associated ancestry cluster.

CDR1 LGHNA and CDR2 YSLEER come from the germline V gene. The CDR3 runs 12 residues. The PCR had 60 Vbeta and 13 Jbeta primers. In the original workflow: In a later analysis, the count reached 74 million or so unique TCR beta chains, with approximately 11 million shared. Sequencing was performed with immunoSEQ multiplex PCR; in TCRdb, only in-frame clones are kept and a portion is missing. V, J and clone size are taken as reported in that table, and D and trimming were inferred from the DNA itself. The sample contains approximately 170,000 clones, 76% of which appear only once. The chain links TRBV4-3 to TRBJ2-5; D not resolved. The better agreement between TRBJ2-7 and the DNA end casts doubt on the J call. Sequencing was carried out using PBMCs. The source of this sequence is a female donor in good health and CMV-seronegative. CDR3 region: CASSQRNSEQYF. The CDR3 region has the DNA TGCGCCAGCAGCCAACGTAATTCCGAGCAGTACTTC.